Listed here are 21 T cell receptor beta chains from one sample, sequenced in a study of blood T cells in healthy people across ages. Using a J-beta primer mix together with a sample-barcoded 5' primer, a second PCR was run for roughly 6 to 12 cycles. A single record per CDR3 protein comes from TCRdb applying MiXCR to the 5' RACE reads. The data hold some 1.8 million distinct CDR3 sequences, with approximately 40% observed a single time. Sequenced sample: blood. The receptors here all came from a human donor in good health.

This clonotype was counted between two and nine times. The chain links TRBV7-2 to TRBJ2-3; either TRBD1 or TRBD2 may fit D (6 bases each). Trimming left V 3 bases short and J 2 bases short, with 15 bases between. The CDR3 is 16 residues long. Germline-derived CDR1 and CDR2 are SGHTA and FQGNSA. DNA for the CDR3: TGTGCCAGCAGCTTTAATATTGGGGGGCCCACAGATACGCAGTATTTT. Encoded protein: CASSFNIGGPTDTQYF.

The V gene is TRBV4-3, the J gene TRBJ2-3, with D hard to call. Trimming removed 4 bases at V and 3 bases at J, with 11 bases between. Germline V gives CDR1 LGHNA, CDR2 YSLEER. CDR3 length: 14 residues. The CDR3 DNA sequence: TGCGCCAGCAGCCTTGAATTGGAGACAGATACGCAGTATTTT. The encoded protein is CASSLELETDTQYF.

The CDR3 coding sequence is TGCAGCGTCTACGACAGTTACAATGAGCAGTTCTTC. Encoded protein: CSVYDSYNEQFF. V is TRBV29-1 and J is TRBJ2-1; TRBD1 might be the D (5 bases). CDR1 is SQVTM and CDR2 is ANQGSEA in the germline V gene. CDR3 length equals 12 residues. V lost 6 bases, J lost 4 bases, and 10 bases lay in between.

The sample holds a few counts of this clonotype. A far larger clone is a single base away, which makes a read error likely. This chain uses TRBV7-2 with TRBJ2-7, with unresolved D. The V end lost 1 base, the J end lost 2 bases, and 3 bases lay between the germline ends. The CDR3 is 12 residues long. The germline gives CDR1 SGHTA, CDR2 FQGNSA. CDR3 bases: TGTGCCAGCAGCTTAGGGACCTACGAGCAGTACGTC. The encoded protein is CASSLGTYEQYV.

The chain links TRBV6-1 to TRBJ2-7; the D is unclear. Trimming cost V 6 bases and J 2 bases, with 17 bases left between them. Germline V gives CDR1 MNHNS, CDR2 SASEGT. The CDR3 sequence is 15 residues long. The chain's CDR3 is CASSSQDRAPYEQYF. The CDR3 DNA sequence: TGTGCCAGCAGCTCGCAGGATAGAGCCCCCTACGAGCAGTACTTC.

The table lists this clonotype with a few counts. The V and J genes are TRBV7-2 and TRBJ1-5, with TRBD1 as a possible D gene (6 bases). The V and J ends lost 1 base and 4 bases respectively, with 11 bases between them. The germline V gene has CDR1 SGHTA and CDR2 FQGNSA. The CDR3 consists of 15 residues. The CDR3 spells CASSLGGGWNQPQHF. CDR3 nucleotides: TGTGCCAGCAGCTTAGGGGGGGGCTGGAATCAGCCCCAGCATTTT. The full variable domain, completed using reference TRBV7-2 and TRBJ1-5, is GAGVSQSPSNKVTEKGKDVELRCDPISGHTALYWYRQSLGQGLEFLIYFQGNSAPDKSGLPSDRFSAERTGGSVSTLTIQRTQQEDSAVYLCASSLGGGWNQPQHFGDGTRLSIL.

The J gene is TRBJ1-2, the V gene TRBV7-9; 7 bases map to TRBD1. Trimming removed 4 bases from V and 4 bases from J; junction bases left unmatched: 21. The CDR3 runs to 19 residues. Germline values: CDR1 SEHNR, CDR2 FQNEAQ (reference sequence). The chain's CDR3 is CASSSLTWDSKHEAYGYTF. The CDR3 DNA sequence: TGTGCCAGCAGCTCCTTAACGTGGGACAGCAAACATGAAGCCTATGGCTACACCTTC.

CDR3 nucleotides: TGCAGCGTTGAGCAGCCGAACACTGAAGCTTTCTTT. Amino acids: CSVEQPNTEAFF. The chain has TRBV29-1 and TRBJ1-1; D remains unclear. CDR1 is SQVTM, CDR2 ANQGSEA, per germline. There are 12 residues in the CDR3. The germline V and J ends were trimmed by 3 bases and 1 base, with 6 bases remaining between them.

V is TRBV10-3 and J is TRBJ2-5; 7 bases align to TRBD1. The CDR3 length is 16 residues. The germline V gene has CDR1 ENHRY and CDR2 SYGVKD. V shed 2 bases and J 4 bases; nucleotides not matched to a gene: 10. The CDR3 is CAISEPTGHQGETQYF. The CDR3 nucleotides read TGTGCCATCAGTGAGCCGACAGGGCATCAGGGAGAGACCCAGTACTTC.

The rearrangement links TRBV15 to TRBJ1-2, with D tentatively TRBD1 (6 bases). CDR3 length equals 14 residues. From germline, CDR1 is LNHNV and CDR2 YYDKDF (reference sequence). The V and J ends lost 4 bases and 3 bases respectively, with 12 bases between them. The CDR3: CATSTSRGDYGYTF. CDR3 DNA: TGTGCCACCAGCACAAGCAGGGGTGACTATGGCTACACCTTC. Variable domain in full (rest from reference TRBV15 and TRBJ1-2): DAMVIQNPRYQVTQFGKPVTLSCSQTLNHNVMYWYQQKSSQAPKLLFHYYDKDFNNEADTPDNFQSRRPNTSFCFLDIRSPGLGDTAMYLCATSTSRGDYGYTFGSGTRLTVV.

This clonotype appeared a few times. This chain links TRBV7-3 with TRBJ2-5, with TRBD2 matching over 13 bases. The CDR3 sequence is 17 residues long. Germline V gene lookup returns CDR1 SGHTA and CDR2 FQGTGA. Trimming took 5 bases from V and 5 from J; bases not matched to a gene: 11. CDR3 region: CASSPGLAGPEGETQYF. The CDR3 DNA sequence: TGTGCCAGCAGCCCGGGACTAGCGGGGCCTGAAGGGGAGACCCAGTACTTC.

The genes are TRBV12-3 or TRBV12-4 and TRBJ2-1; D is undetermined. Trimming shortened V by 8 bases and J by 0 bases, and 14 bases separated the two germline ends. The CDR3 covers 15 residues. Written as DNA, the CDR3 is TGTGCCAGCCGCCTTCAGGCTTACTCCTACAATGAGCAGTTCTTC. Its translation: CASRLQAYSYNEQFF.

The rearrangement links TRBV15 to TRBJ1-2; no clear D gene. CDR3 length equals 13 residues. CDR1 and CDR2 (germline): LNHNV, YYDKDF (reference sequence). Trimming left V 2 bases short and J 4 bases short, with 8 bases between. The CDR3 sequence is CATSRSNSYGYTF. CDR3 DNA sequence: TGTGCCACCAGCAGATCAAACAGCTATGGCTACACCTTC.

The genes are TRBV27 and TRBJ1-1, with TRBD1 identical over 7 bases. This CDR3 has 14 residues. Germline CDR1 and CDR2: MNHEY and SMNVEV (reference sequence). V lost 0 bases, J lost 6 bases, and 4 bases stayed unmatched. Here the CDR3 reads CASSLSIGTAEAFF. The CDR3 DNA sequence: TGTGCCAGCAGTTTATCTATCGGGACAGCTGAAGCTTTCTTT.

The genes are TRBV6-2 or TRBV6-3 and TRBJ1-5, with D unresolved. V lost 6 bases and J 0 bases, leaving 12 bases between the germline ends. CDR1 is MNHEY, CDR2 SVGEGT, per germline. The CDR3 runs 15 residues. The CDR3 bases are TGTGCCAGCAGCCTACAGTGGAATAGCAATCAGCCCCAGCATTTT. Translating it yields CASSLQWNSNQPQHF.

In its sample, this clonotype was seen a few times. This chain joins TRBV20-1 and TRBJ2-7; TRBD2 matches at 9 bases. This CDR3 comprises 14 residues. The V and J ends lost 3 bases and 4 bases, in that order; junction bases with no gene match: 7. Germline CDR1 reads DFQATT; CDR2 reads SNEGSKA (reference sequence). In DNA, the CDR3 is TGCAGTGCTAGCCGGCGGGGGGGCCAGTACGAGCAGTACTTC. It encodes CSASRRGGQYEQYF.

This clonotype was seen more than once but under ten times. CDR3: CASPKASGCQKSSYEQYF. The CDR3 DNA is TGTGCCAGCCCTAAAGCTAGCGGCTGTCAGAAGAGCTCCTACGAGCAGTACTTC. V and J are TRBV21-1 and TRBJ2-7; the table calls TRBD2, which could not be checked here. TRBV21-1 is a recognized pseudogene. This CDR3 comprises 18 residues.

The chain carries TRBV29-1 and TRBJ2-1; 7 bases map to TRBD1. After removal of 6 bases from V and 2 bases from J, the junction contained 4 bases not matched to a gene. This CDR3 region has 13 residues. Germline values: CDR1 SQVTM, CDR2 ANQGSEA. The CDR3 spells CSVSGTAYNEQFF. CDR3 bases: TGCAGCGTATCCGGGACAGCCTACAATGAGCAGTTCTTC.

This clonotype has just a few counts. This chain connects TRBV2 to TRBJ1-2; D unclear. Germline CDR1 reads SNHLY; CDR2 reads FYNNEI. The V and J ends lost 6 bases and 4 bases respectively, with 9 bases between them. CDR3 length: 12 amino acids. CDR3: CASRANTYGYTF. The CDR3 DNA is TGTGCCAGCAGGGCCAACACCTATGGCTACACCTTC.

The V gene is TRBV7-9, the J gene TRBJ2-1; 9 bases are a match to TRBD2. J was trimmed by 3 bases and V by 7 bases; bases with no gene match: 10. This CDR3 contains 16 residues. Per the germline V gene, CDR1 is SEHNR and CDR2 is FQNEAQ (reference sequence). CDR3 DNA sequence: TGTGCCAGCACCTCCGCAGCGGGGGGACTCTACAATGAGCAGTTCTTC. It yields the protein CASTSAAGGLYNEQFF.

J is TRBJ2-1 and V is TRBV12-3 or TRBV12-4; the match to TRBD2 covers 12 bases. The CDR3 covers 19 residues. With V trimmed by 7 bases and J by 4 bases, 17 bases remained unmatched. This CDR3 reads CASKSRQGPSGGAYNEQFF. The CDR3, as DNA: TGTGCCAGCAAGTCACGACAGGGGCCTAGCGGGGGGGCGTACAATGAGCAGTTCTTC.